Listed below are T cell receptor beta chains from one sample, sequenced in a study of T cell changes during pregnancy in multiple sclerosis. Method: immunoSEQ multiplex PCR; TCRdb's copy keeps in-frame clones and lacks some. The sample contains more than 80,000 clones, roughly 92% of which appear only once. Source: peripheral blood, taken after pregnancy. Receptor source: a female donor with multiple sclerosis, enrolled in a pregnancy study. Each CDR3 is given with its conserved first and last residue. Each record gives: V gene, J gene, D gene, clone size, CDR3 DNA, CDR3 protein. A D gene is named only where the DNA matches it firmly. Clone size is stated in some rows and not others, as once, few, many or a class when expanded.

>TRBV4-2|TRBJ1-2|TRBD1|.
TGTGCCAGCAGCCAAGATGCTAGGGGGCGAGAAGGCTACACCTTC
CASSQDARGREGYTF
>TRBV27|TRBJ1-1|.|.
TGTGCCAGCAGGGGACTGGGGATGACTGAAGCTTTCTTT
CASRGLGMTEAFF
>TRBV19|TRBJ1-2|TRBD1|.
TGTGCCAGTAGCCTAGGACAGGGCTATGGCTACACCTTC
CASSLGQGYGYTF
>TRBV7-2|TRBJ1-2|.|.
TGTGCCAGCAGCTTAGGTGGGGGGGATTATGGCTACACCTTC
CASSLGGGDYGYTF
>TRBV9|TRBJ1-3|TRBD1|.
TGTGCCAGCAGCTCCCGGACAGGGGCTGGAAACACCATATATTTT
CASSSRTGAGNTIYF
>TRBV5-5|TRBJ1-4|.|.
TGTGCCAGCAGCTTGGCTCCCGCGAACGAAAAACTGTTTTTT
CASSLAPANEKLFF
>TRBV28|TRBJ1-2|TRBD1|once
TGTGCCAGCGTCGAGGGACAGGGGAGGGACTATGGCTACACCTTC
CASVEGQGRDYGYTF
>TRBV5-1|TRBJ1-4|TRBD1|.
TGCGCCAGCAGTTTTGACGGGACAGGGGAAGAAAAACTGTTTTTT
CASSFDGTGEEKLFF
>TRBV6-5|TRBJ1-6|.|.
TGTGCCACCAAGCGGGAATCCTATAATTCACCCCTCCACTTT
CATKRESYNSPLHF
>TRBV30|TRBJ1-1|TRBD1|.
TGTGCCTGGAGTAGAGGACAGGTCGGCACTGAAGCTTTCTTT
CAWSRGQVGTEAFF
>TRBV5-1|TRBJ2-7|TRBD2|once
TGCGCCAGCAGCTCGAACGTAGCGGGAGGGGGGTACGAGCAGTACTTC
CASSSNVAGGGYEQYF
>TRBV19|TRBJ2-3|.|once
TGTGCCAGTAGTACGAAACTAGGCAGGGGCACGACCGGAGATACGCAGTATTTT
CASSTKLGRGTTGDTQYF
>TRBV27|TRBJ2-2|TRBD1|.
TGTGCCAGCAGTTCGCGTTTTCGTGACAGGGGTGCCACCGGGGAGCTGTTTTTT
CASSSRFRDRGATGELFF
>TRBV5-8|TRBJ2-7|.|.
TGTGCCAGCAGCAAAAGGGGCGACTACGAGCAGTACTTC
CASSKRGDYEQYF
>TRBV11-2|TRBJ1-5|.|few
TGTGCCAGCAGCTTAGCCGCGAGTACCTCCAATCAGCCCCAGCATTTT
CASSLAASTSNQPQHF
>TRBV7-2|TRBJ2-3|TRBD2|.
TGTGCCAGCAGCTTAGCTAGCGGGAGGAGGGTTGTGAGAGATACGCAGTATTTT
CASSLASGRRVVRDTQYF
>TRBV6-6|TRBJ1-5|.|.
TGTGCCAGCAGTTACTTGGGGGCGCGGAGCAATCAGCCCCAGCATTTT
CASSYLGARSNQPQHF
>TRBV11-1|TRBJ1-3|TRBD1|.
TGTGCCAGCAGCCTCGGGACAGCAGGAAACACCATATATTTT
CASSLGTAGNTIYF
>TRBV27|TRBJ2-6|.|.
TGTGCCAGCAGCCCCCGCGGGTCTGGGGCCAACGTCCTGACTTTC
CASSPRGSGANVLTF
>TRBV11-2|TRBJ2-7|.|.
TGTGCCAGCAGCTTAGGCCGGGTTAACGAGCAGTACTTC
CASSLGRVNEQYF
>TRBV7-1|TRBJ1-1|.|.
TGTGCCAGCAGCTCCCCCAACCTCCCCGACTCAACGGACCACCTAAGGAGGGAGGAAACTGAAGCTTTCTTT
CASSSPNLPDSTDHLRREETEAFF
>TRBV15|TRBJ1-6|TRBD1|.
TGTGCCACCAGCAGACACCGGACAGGGGACTCACCCCTCCACTTT
CATSRHRTGDSPLHF
>TRBV19|TRBJ1-1|.|few
TGTGCCAGTATATCCTGGGGCGTGAACACTGAAGCTTTCTTT
CASISWGVNTEAFF
>TRBV28|TRBJ2-1|.|.
TGTGCCAGCAGCGGATTCGGACAGATCTCCTACAATGAGCAGTTCTTC
CASSGFGQISYNEQFF
>TRBV5-1|TRBJ2-2|TRBD1|.
TGCGCCAGCAGCGTCAGGGGGATATCGAACACCGGGGAGCTGTTTTTT
CASSVRGISNTGELFF
>TRBV7-3|TRBJ2-1|.|once
TGTGCCAGCAGCTTAACTAGTCTCGCCGGGGTTAATGAGCAGTTCTTC
CASSLTSLAGVNEQFF
>TRBV6-5|TRBJ1-1|.|.
TGTGCCAGTCAGGGCAACCTTAATCGGAACACTGAAGCTTTCTTT
CASQGNLNRNTEAFF
>TRBV18|TRBJ2-5|.|.
TGTGCCAGCTCGCCAGGGGCCGAGACCCAGTACTTC
CASSPGAETQYF
>TRBV5-6|TRBJ2-5|.|.
TGTGCCAGCAGCTTGGGCGGAGAAGAGACCCAGTACTTC
CASSLGGEETQYF
>TRBV27|TRBJ1-5|.|.
TGTGCCAGCAGTTGGGGAGGGGGACGGCCCCAGCATTTT
CASSWGGGRPQHF
>TRBV27|TRBJ2-1|.|.
TGTGCCAGCAGTTTATCGGCCAGCGGATACGACAATGAGCAGTTCTTC
CASSLSASGYDNEQFF
>TRBV12-2|TRBJ1-3|.|.
TGTGCGAAGGGAGATGGAAACACCATATATTTT
CAKGDGNTIYF
>TRBV30|TRBJ1-1|TRBD1|.
TGTGCCTGGAGTGCCCGACAGGGGACTGAAGCTTTCTTT
CAWSARQGTEAFF
>TRBV6-1|TRBJ1-1|.|.
TGTGCCAGCAGTGCCACATGGGGAGGCACTGAAGCTTTCTTT
CASSATWGGTEAFF
>TRBV7-8|TRBJ1-2|.|once
TGTGCCAGCAGCTTATCCCGGTTGGCTAACTATGGCTACACCTTC
CASSLSRLANYGYTF
>TRBV30|TRBJ2-3|.|.
TGTGCCTGGAGTGTAGGCGGGAGCACAGATACGCAGTATTTT
CAWSVGGSTDTQYF
>TRBV19|TRBJ1-4|.|.
TGTGCCAGTAGTATGGGGGCCACCAATGAAAAACTGTTTTTT
CASSMGATNEKLFF
>TRBV10-3|TRBJ2-2|TRBD2|.
TGTGCCATCAGTGATGAGGCGACTAGCGGGGCAATTTTCACCGGGGAGCTGTTTTTT
CAISDEATSGAIFTGELFF